This TCR beta chain was captured by sequencing in a study of cytomegalovirus exposure and HLA in healthy donors. General study results and limits: DRB1 had the most TCR associations and HLA-C the fewest, a later analysis found, with rates varying by HLA locus.

As regards this clone: Its antigen remains unknown.

PCR used 60 Vbeta primers and 13 Jbeta primers. The assay was immunoSEQ multiplex PCR, and TCRdb's table has in-frame clones only and misses some. The sample has some 100,000 clones, more than 65% seen once. This TCR came from a young woman in good health and CMV-seropositive. Sequences were obtained from PBMCs.

CDR3 amino acids: CASSLASPSSYNEQFF. The CDR3, as DNA: TGCGCCAGCAGCTTGGCTAGCCCGAGCTCCTACAATGAGCAGTTCTTC. The V call is TRBV5-1, the J call TRBJ2-1, with D possibly matching TRBD2 (5 bases). V was trimmed by 0 bases and J by 0 bases, leaving 10 bases between them. CDR1 SGHRS and CDR2 YFSETQ come from the germline V gene. This CDR3 has 16 amino acids.